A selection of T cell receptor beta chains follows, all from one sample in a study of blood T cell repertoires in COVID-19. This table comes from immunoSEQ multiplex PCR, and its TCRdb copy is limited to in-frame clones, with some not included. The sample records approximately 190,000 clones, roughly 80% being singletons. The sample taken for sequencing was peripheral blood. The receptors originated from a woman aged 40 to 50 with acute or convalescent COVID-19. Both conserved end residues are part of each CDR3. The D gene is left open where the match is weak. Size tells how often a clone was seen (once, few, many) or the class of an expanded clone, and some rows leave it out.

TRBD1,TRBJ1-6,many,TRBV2,TGTGCCAGCAGCCTACAGGGGGTCCCATATGCCCTCCACTTT,CASSLQGVPYALHF
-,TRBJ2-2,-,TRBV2,TGTGCCAGCAGTGAAGAGGAGACAGCAAACACCGGGGAGCTGTTTTTT,CASSEEETANTGELFF
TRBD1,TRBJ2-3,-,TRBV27,TGTGCCAGCAGTTTACATAGACAGGGGCCAGATACGCAGTATTTT,CASSLHRQGPDTQYF
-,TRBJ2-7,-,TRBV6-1,TGTGCCAGCAGTGAGACAGGCTACGAGCAGTACTTC,CASSETGYEQYF
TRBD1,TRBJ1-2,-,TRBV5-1,TGCGCCAGCAGCCCTACCTCTGGACAGGGGCTCGAAGGCTACACCTTC,CASSPTSGQGLEGYTF
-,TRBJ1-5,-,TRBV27,TGTGCCAGCAGTTTAGCAGGGAATCAGCCCCAGCATTTT,CASSLAGNQPQHF
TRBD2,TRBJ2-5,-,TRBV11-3,TGTGCCAGCAGCTTCCGGTCGGGTAGCGGGAGTTCAGAGACCCAGTACTTC,CASSFRSGSGSSETQYF
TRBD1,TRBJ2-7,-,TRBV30,TGTGCCTGGAGGAGGAGACAGGGTTCCTACGAGCAGTACTTC,CAWRRRQGSYEQYF
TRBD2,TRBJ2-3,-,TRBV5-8,TGTGCCAGCAGCTTACGGCTTAGCGGGAGGGTTGGCACAGATACGCAGTATTTT,CASSLRLSGRVGTDTQYF
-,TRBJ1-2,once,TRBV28,TGTGCCAGCTTACTCGGCAGGTCGGGGGGGCTCTATGGCTACACCTTC,CASLLGRSGGLYGYTF
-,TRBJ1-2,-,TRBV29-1,TGCAGCGTTGAGAGTATTCCGGGACATAGAGAGGGCTACACCTTC,CSVESIPGHREGYTF
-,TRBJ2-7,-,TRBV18,TGTGCCAGCTTAGAGCACAGGGAAACCGAGCAGTACTTC,CASLEHRETEQYF
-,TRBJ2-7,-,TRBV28,TGTGCCAGTCGTATTAGCAGCAACTACGAGCAGTACTTC,CASRISSNYEQYF
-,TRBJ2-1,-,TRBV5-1,TGCGCCAGCAGCTTGCGGGGACTGACCTCCAATGAGCAGTTCTTC,CASSLRGLTSNEQFF
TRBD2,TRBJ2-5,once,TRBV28,TGTGCCAGCGGATATAGCGGGGGTGGACAGGAGACCCAGTACTTC,CASGYSGGGQETQYF
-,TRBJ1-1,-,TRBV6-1,TGTGCCAGCAGTGAAAACTTAAGGGACACATCTGAAGCTTTCTTT,CASSENLRDTSEAFF
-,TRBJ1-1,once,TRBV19,TGTGCCAGTAGTCTGGTCCAGGGTGTCACTGAAGCTTTCTTT,CASSLVQGVTEAFF
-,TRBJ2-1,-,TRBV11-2,TGTGCCAGCAGCCAACAGGGCTTCTACAATGAGCAGTTCTTC,CASSQQGFYNEQFF
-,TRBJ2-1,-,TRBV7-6,TGTGCCAGCAGCTTATTAATAGCCGGAGGCTATGAGCAGTTCTTC,CASSLLIAGGYEQFF
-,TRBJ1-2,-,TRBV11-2,TGTGCCAGCAGCTTAGAAGCGGCGGCAAGCTACACCTTC,CASSLEAAASYTF
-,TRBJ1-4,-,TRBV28,TGTGCCAGCAGTTTAACCGGGGAAAAACTGTTTTTT,CASSLTGEKLFF
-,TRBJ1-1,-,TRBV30,TGTGCCTGGGACAAACAGAACACTGAAGCTTTCTTT,CAWDKQNTEAFF
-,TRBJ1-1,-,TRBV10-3,TGTGCCATCAGTGAGTCGAGAGTTGAAGCTTTCTTT,CAISESRVEAFF
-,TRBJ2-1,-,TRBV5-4,TGTGCCAGCAGCACACTGGGGCGGGACTCCTACAATGAGCAGTTCTTC,CASSTLGRDSYNEQFF
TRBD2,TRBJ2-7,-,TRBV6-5,TGTGCCAGCAGTTCGATGGGACTAGCGGGAGACGAGCAGTACTTC,CASSSMGLAGDEQYF
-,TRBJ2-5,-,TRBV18,TGTGCCAGCTCACCAGGGGGCTCGGGGCAAGAGACCCAGTACTTC,CASSPGGSGQETQYF
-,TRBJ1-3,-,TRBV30,TGTGCCTGGAGTGTGGGAGGGTTGAGCACCATATATTTT,CAWSVGGLSTIYF
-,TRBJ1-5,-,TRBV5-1,TGCGCCAGCAGCTTATCAGGGAACAATCAGCCCCAGCATTTT,CASSLSGNNQPQHF
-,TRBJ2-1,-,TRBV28,TGTGCCAGCAGTGGCGGGGGCTTCAATGAGCAGTTCTTC,CASSGGGFNEQFF
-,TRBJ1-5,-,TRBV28,TGTGCCAGCAGACCCGGGACAATTTTTGGTCAGCCCCAGCATTTT,CASRPGTIFGQPQHF
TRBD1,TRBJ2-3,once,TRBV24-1,TGTGCCACCGAATCCGACAGGGGTGATACGCAGTATTTT,CATESDRGDTQYF
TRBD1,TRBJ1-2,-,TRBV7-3,TGTGCCAGCAGTTCCGACAGGGGAGGGGGCTACACCTTC,CASSSDRGGGYTF
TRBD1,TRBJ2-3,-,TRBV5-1,TGCGCCAGCAGCTTGGGACAGGGGTTCACAGATACGCAGTATTTT,CASSLGQGFTDTQYF
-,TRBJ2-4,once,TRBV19,TGTGCCAGTATAGCTTCCGGAGGAACCAAAAACATTCAGTACTTC,CASIASGGTKNIQYF
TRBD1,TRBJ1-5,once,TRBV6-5,TGTGCCAGCAGTTCGGTTCCAGGGGGTAGCAATCAGCCCCAGCATTTT,CASSSVPGGSNQPQHF
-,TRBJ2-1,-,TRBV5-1,TGCGCCAGCAGCTTGATACAGGGATCCTACAATGAGCAGTTCTTC,CASSLIQGSYNEQFF
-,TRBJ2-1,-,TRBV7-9,TGTGCCAGCACCCGCTCCTACAATGAGCAGTTCTTC,CASTRSYNEQFF
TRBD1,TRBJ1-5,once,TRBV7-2,TGTGCCAGCAGCTTACAGGGGGCTAGCAATCAGCCCCAGCATTTT,CASSLQGASNQPQHF
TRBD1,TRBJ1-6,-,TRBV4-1,TGCGCCAGCAGCCAAGCAAACCGCCGGGACAGGGAGAATTCACCCCTCCACTTT,CASSQANRRDRENSPLHF
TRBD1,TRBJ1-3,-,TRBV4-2,TGTGCCAGCAGCCAAGTGTCGGGACAGGTTGGAAACACCATATATTTT,CASSQVSGQVGNTIYF
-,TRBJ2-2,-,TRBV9,TGTGCCAGCTATCCGGACAACTCAGTCACCGGGGAGCTGTTTTTT,CASYPDNSVTGELFF
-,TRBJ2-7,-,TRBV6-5,TGTGCCAGCAGTTACTCGGAGGCCAAGGCCTACGAGCAGTACTTC,CASSYSEAKAYEQYF
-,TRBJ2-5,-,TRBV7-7,TGTGCTAGCAGCTTTAGGAGGGGCTCCCAAGAGACCCAGTACTTC,CASSFRRGSQETQYF
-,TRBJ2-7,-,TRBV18,TGTGCCAGCTCACCAGAACCCCAGGGTTTGCGCGACTTC,CASSPEPQGLRDF